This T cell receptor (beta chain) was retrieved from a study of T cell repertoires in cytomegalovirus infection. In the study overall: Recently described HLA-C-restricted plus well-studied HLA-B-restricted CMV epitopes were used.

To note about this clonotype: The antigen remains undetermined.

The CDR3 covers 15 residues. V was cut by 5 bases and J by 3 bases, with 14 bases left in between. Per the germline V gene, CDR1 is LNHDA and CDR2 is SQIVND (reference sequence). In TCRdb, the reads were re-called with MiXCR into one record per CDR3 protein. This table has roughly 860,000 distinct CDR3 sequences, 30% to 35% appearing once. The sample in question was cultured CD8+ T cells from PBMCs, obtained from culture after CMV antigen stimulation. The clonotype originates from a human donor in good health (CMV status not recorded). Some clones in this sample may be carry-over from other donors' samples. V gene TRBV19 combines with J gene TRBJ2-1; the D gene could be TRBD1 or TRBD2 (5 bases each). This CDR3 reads CASSSGLAHYNEQFF. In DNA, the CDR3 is TGTGCCAGTAGTTCGGGGCTCGCCCACTACAATGAGCAGTTCTTC.